These 23 T cell receptor beta chains were sequenced from one sample in a study of PD-1 blockade in classical Hodgkin lymphoma. Measured with immunoSEQ multiplex PCR; TCRdb has only the in-frame clones, and not every one. The sample has tens of thousands of clones; approximately 90% are singletons. Time point in this sample: cycle 4 day 1 (C4D1), after around six weeks of nivolumab. Each of the patients experienced relapse following autologous stem cell transplantation, and their brentuximab vedotin exposure differed. This specimen consisted of peripheral blood mononuclear cells (PBMCs), obtained before the fourth cycle of nivolumab. These receptors were obtained from a human donor with classical Hodgkin lymphoma.

This chain uses TRBV5-6 with TRBJ1-2, with 9 bases that match TRBD1. The V segment lost 0 bases and the J segment 7 bases; nucleotides outside the gene matches: 7. This CDR3 is 15 amino acids long. CDR1 and CDR2 from the germline V gene are SGHDT and YYEEEE. CDR3 in amino acids: CASSLVGQGVGGYTF. As DNA, the CDR3 is TGTGCCAGCAGCTTGGTGGGACAGGGAGTGGGTGGCTACACCTTC.

This clone was observed a handful of times. The rearrangement joins TRBV19 to TRBJ1-5; no reliable D call. Per the germline V gene, CDR1 is LNHDA and CDR2 is SQIVND (reference sequence). The CDR3 runs 13 residues. V lost 10 bases to trimming and J lost 3 bases, with 13 bases between them. The CDR3 loop is CATSPGDNQPQHF. DNA for the CDR3: TGTGCCACCTCCCCCGGGGACAATCAGCCCCAGCATTTT.

This chain joins TRBV13 and TRBJ2-1; 12 bases are a match to TRBD1. Germline CDR1 reads PRHDT; CDR2 reads FYEKMQ (reference sequence). The CDR3 is made up of 14 amino acids. Trimming took 0 bases from V and 14 from J; bases not matched to a gene: 5. The DNA for the CDR3 is TGTGCCAGCAGCTTAGGCGGGACAGGGGGCTATAAGTTCTTC. Its protein product is CASSLGGTGGYKFF.

The chain links TRBV19 to TRBJ2-1; 10 bases match TRBD1. The CDR3 runs 14 residues. Germline V lookup: CDR1 LNHDA, CDR2 SQIVND (reference sequence). Trimming cost V 6 bases and J 4 bases; bases outside gene matches: 3. Here the CDR3 reads CASRPGQGYNEQFF. CDR3 sequence (DNA): TGTGCCAGTAGGCCGGGACAGGGGTACAATGAGCAGTTCTTC.

CDR3: CASSIRGTGVSNEQFF. In DNA, the CDR3 is TGTGCCAGTAGTATTCGGGGGACAGGTGTCAGCAATGAGCAGTTCTTC. The rearrangement links TRBV19 to TRBJ2-1; 8 bases agree with TRBD1. The CDR3 is 16 amino acids. Germline values: CDR1 LNHDA, CDR2 SQIVND (reference sequence). V shed 3 bases and J 6 bases; nucleotides not matched to a gene: 10.

The chain links TRBV11-3 to TRBJ1-1; D is ambiguous. Germline V gives CDR1 SGHNT, CDR2 YENEEA. V was trimmed by 3 bases and J by 1 base, leaving 9 bases between them. The CDR3 sequence is 14 residues long. CDR3 sequence (DNA): TGTGCCAGCAGCTTGACTCCGGGGAACACTGAAGCTTTCTTT. Translation gives CASSLTPGNTEAFF.

V is TRBV14 and J is TRBJ1-1, with 9 nucleotides matching TRBD1. Germline trimming cut 6 bases from V and 5 bases from J; bases unmatched to any gene: 7. This CDR3 has 14 residues. Germline loops: CDR1 SGHDN, CDR2 FVKESK. The CDR3 protein is CASRRTGGGTEAFF. DNA for the CDR3: TGTGCCAGCAGAAGAACAGGGGGCGGGACTGAAGCTTTCTTT.

The chain couples TRBV7-5 to TRBJ1-4. TRBV7-5 is a pseudogene. This CDR3 comprises 9 residues. This CDR3 reads CARSLRLFF. CDR3 DNA sequence: TGTGCCAGAAGCTTACGGCTTTTTTTT.

This clone showed up just once. The rearrangement joins TRBV9 to TRBJ2-1; unclear D gene. Germline CDR1 reads SGDLS; CDR2 reads YYNGEE. The CDR3 length is 13 residues. The ends were cut back, 1 base at V and 7 bases at J, with 9 bases in the middle. CDR3 nucleotides: TGTGCCAGCAGCGTAACCGTCAGGAATGAGCAGTTCTTC. Amino acid sequence: CASSVTVRNEQFF.

This chain joins TRBV30 and TRBJ1-1; TRBD1 is a possible D gene (5 bases). The CDR3 runs 13 residues. The germline V gene encodes CDR1 GTSNPN and CDR2 SVGIG (reference sequence). V shed 8 bases and J shed 5 bases, with 18 bases lying between them. In nucleotides, the CDR3 is TGTGCCGGGTGGCAGGGTAGAGGGACTGAAGCTTTCTTT. Its translation: CAGWQGRGTEAFF.

The CDR3 nucleotides are TGTGCCACCGGGACCGGCTACGAGCAGTACTTC. Its protein product is CATGTGYEQYF. The gene calls are TRBV10-3 and TRBJ2-5, with D possibly called TRBD1 or TRBD2 (5 bases each). The tail of the sequence fits TRBJ2-7 better, so the J call may be wrong. Germline CDR1 ENHRY, CDR2 SYGVKD. This CDR3 comprises 11 residues.

This clone was observed a single time. This chain joins TRBV15 and TRBJ1-4; weak D call: TRBD1 (6 bases). The CDR3 length is 15 residues. V was pared by 3 bases and J by 0 bases, with 8 bases between. Germline V gene lookup returns CDR1 LNHNV and CDR2 YYDKDF (reference sequence). CDR3 amino acids: CATSRDRATNEKLFF. DNA for the CDR3: TGTGCCACCAGCAGGGACAGAGCAACTAATGAAAAACTGTTTTTT. Filled out from reference TRBV15 and TRBJ1-4, the complete variable domain reads DAMVIQNPRYQVTQFGKPVTLSCSQTLNHNVMYWYQQKSSQAPKLLFHYYDKDFNNEADTPDNFQSRRPNTSFCFLDIRSPGLGDTAMYLCATSRDRATNEKLFFGSGTQLSVL.

V usage is TRBV2 and J usage is TRBJ2-7; TRBD2 matches 16 bases. V was pared by 11 bases and J by 1 base, with 8 bases of the junction left unmatched. The CDR3 totals 16 residues. Germline CDR1 SNHLY, CDR2 FYNNEI. The CDR3 reads CAGPGLAGGNSYEQYF. The CDR3 DNA reads as TGTGCCGGACCGGGACTAGCGGGGGGGAATTCCTACGAGCAGTACTTC. The entire variable domain, with the rest obtained from reference TRBV2 and TRBJ2-7, is as follows: EPEVTQTPSHQVTQMGQEVILRCVPISNHLYFYWYRQILGQKVEFLVSFYNNEISEKSEIFDDQFSVERPDGSNFTLKIRSTKLEDSAMYFCAGPGLAGGNSYEQYFGPGTRLTVT.

V and J are TRBV5-4 and TRBJ2-1; 15 nucleotides align to TRBD2. V shed 4 bases, J shed 4 bases, and the junction held 6 bases outside the gene matches. The CDR3 covers 17 residues. Germline loops: CDR1 SGHNT, CDR2 YYREEE (reference sequence). In DNA form, the CDR3 reads TGTGCCAGCAGCACCGGTGGACTAGCGGGGGGGTACAATGAGCAGTTCTTC. It translates to CASSTGGLAGGYNEQFF.

The chain combines TRBV12-5 with TRBJ1-1; no definite D call. This CDR3 region has 15 residues. Looked up from germline, CDR1 is LGHNT and CDR2 is FRNRAP. V lost 0 bases, J lost 2 bases, and 10 bases lay in between. The CDR3 spells CASGLVTGPNTEAFF. The CDR3 nucleotides are TGTGCTAGTGGTTTGGTAACGGGTCCCAACACTGAAGCTTTCTTT.

V gene TRBV7-9 combines with J gene TRBJ2-6; D unresolved. CDR1 and CDR2 from the germline V gene are SEHNR and FQNEAQ (reference sequence). Trimming cost V 1 base and J 0 bases, with 7 bases left between them. The CDR3 has 16 amino acids. CDR3 loop: CASSLVQGSGANVLTF. Written as DNA, the CDR3 is TGTGCCAGCAGCTTAGTACAAGGCTCTGGGGCCAACGTCCTGACTTTC.

This chain joins TRBV9 and TRBJ1-3; no clear D gene. The germline V and J ends were trimmed by 0 bases and 8 bases, with 18 bases remaining between them. The CDR3 has 16 residues. Germline values: CDR1 SGDLS, CDR2 YYNGEE. CDR3 region: CASSVDLGSRLDTIYF. In DNA form, the CDR3 reads TGTGCCAGCAGCGTAGATCTTGGCAGCCGGCTGGACACCATATATTTT.

The chain links TRBV5-1 to TRBJ1-2; 8 positions agree with TRBD1. V lost 4 bases to trimming and J lost 6 bases; unmatched junction nucleotides: 11. Germline V gene lookup returns CDR1 SGHRS and CDR2 YFSETQ. The CDR3 totals 15 residues. The CDR3 reads CASSQDWGQVDGYTF. CDR3 DNA: TGCGCCAGCAGCCAAGATTGGGGACAGGTCGATGGCTACACCTTC.

The genes are TRBV4-3 and TRBJ2-1, with TRBD2 matching over 11 bases. The CDR3 consists of 16 residues. Germline trimming cut 4 bases from V and 6 bases from J; bases unmatched to any gene: 8. CDR1 and CDR2 from the germline V gene are LGHNA and YSLEER. For the CDR3, the DNA is TGCGCCAGCAGCCCATCCACTAGCGGGGGACCCAATGAGCAGTTCTTC. Residues: CASSPSTSGGPNEQFF.

The chain has TRBV11-2 and TRBJ1-2; the D is unclear. The germline gives CDR1 SGHAT, CDR2 FQNNGV. The CDR3 covers 13 residues. V lost 1 base, J lost 3 bases, and 6 bases lay in between. CDR3 nucleotides: TGTGCCAGCAGCTTAGCGTGGGACTATGGCTACACCTTC. This sequence encodes CASSLAWDYGYTF.

The chain links TRBV27 to TRBJ2-5, with 9 bases identical to TRBD1. Near its end, the DNA agrees better with TRBJ2-7, so the J call may be wrong. Looked up from germline, CDR1 is MNHEY and CDR2 is SMNVEV (reference sequence). This CDR3 contains 14 residues. CDR3 in amino acids: CASRPGQGRDEQYF. CDR3 sequence (DNA): TGTGCCAGCAGGCCGGGACAGGGTCGGGACGAGCAGTACTTC.

CDR3 amino acids: CATSRDRAGNYGYTF. The CDR3 nucleotides are TGTGCCACCAGCAGAGATCGGGCTGGGAACTATGGCTACACCTTC. The chain carries TRBV15 and TRBJ1-2; D gene ambiguous. Germline V gives CDR1 LNHNV, CDR2 YYDKDF (reference sequence). This CDR3 contains 15 residues. The V end lost 0 bases, the J end lost 2 bases, and 10 bases lay between the germline ends.

This chain joins TRBV30 and TRBJ2-5; TRBD2 matches 8 bases. The CDR3 extends over 15 amino acids. V lost 3 bases to trimming and J lost 7 bases; unmatched junction nucleotides: 13. Germline CDR1 reads GTSNPN; CDR2 reads SVGIG (reference sequence). Here the CDR3 DNA reads TGTGCCTGGAGGAACGGGGGGGCCGTGTTCGCGACCCAGTACTTC. The encoded protein is CAWRNGGAVFATQYF.